A selection of T cell receptor beta chains follows, all from one sample in a study of untreated major depressive disorder. Profiling relied on immunoSEQ multiplex PCR, and the TCRdb table lists in-frame clones only, not all of them. This table holds some 20,000 clones, 80% to 90% found once. The sample was CD4+ T cells from PBMCs. The receptors shown here come from a woman in her 30s in good health. The CDR3 runs from the conserved cysteine through the conserved F or W. The order of the fields is D gene, V gene, J gene, clone size, CDR3 protein, CDR3 DNA. D genes are given only for firm matches. Clone size is given for some rows only: seen once, a few or many times, or a class if the clone is expanded.

d_gene: TRBD1
v_gene: TRBV25-1
j_gene: TRBJ2-5
abundance: .
CDR3aa: CASSTPTGGRETQYF
CDR3nt: TGTGCCAGCAGTACACCCACAGGGGGCAGGGAGACCCAGTACTTC

d_gene: TRBD1
v_gene: TRBV29-1
j_gene: TRBJ1-1
abundance: .
CDR3aa: CSASRGPEAFF
CDR3nt: TGCAGCGCCTCGAGGGGGCCCGAAGCTTTCTTT

d_gene: .
v_gene: TRBV9
j_gene: TRBJ1-2
abundance: .
CDR3aa: CASSVAGGNNYGYTF
CDR3nt: TGTGCCAGCAGCGTAGCGGGGGGAAACAACTATGGCTACACCTTC

d_gene: .
v_gene: TRBV7-2
j_gene: TRBJ1-1
abundance: .
CDR3aa: CASSLTDSQHTEAFF
CDR3nt: TGTGCCAGCAGCTTAACGGACTCTCAGCACACTGAAGCTTTCTTT

d_gene: .
v_gene: TRBV15
j_gene: TRBJ2-1
abundance: .
CDR3aa: CATSRVGGSSYNEQFF
CDR3nt: TGTGCCACCAGCAGAGTGGGGGGCAGCTCCTACAATGAGCAGTTCTTC

d_gene: TRBD1
v_gene: TRBV19
j_gene: TRBJ1-6
abundance: .
CDR3aa: CASRIRDSFSPLHF
CDR3nt: TGTGCCAGTAGGATCCGGGACAGTTTTTCACCCCTCCACTTT

d_gene: .
v_gene: TRBV18
j_gene: TRBJ2-7
abundance: .
CDR3aa: CASSPLRTADYEQYF
CDR3nt: TGTGCCAGCTCACCACTTCGGACAGCCGACTACGAGCAGTACTTC

d_gene: .
v_gene: TRBV29-1
j_gene: TRBJ1-2
abundance: .
CDR3aa: CSADPGEDGYTF
CDR3nt: TGCAGCGCCGACCCGGGGGAGGATGGCTACACCTTC

d_gene: .
v_gene: TRBV11-3
j_gene: TRBJ2-5
abundance: .
CDR3aa: CASSLAGQQETQYF
CDR3nt: TGTGCCAGCAGCTTGGCGGGCCAGCAAGAGACCCAGTACTTC

d_gene: .
v_gene: TRBV7-2
j_gene: TRBJ1-1
abundance: once
CDR3aa: CASSRGAGNTEAFF
CDR3nt: TGTGCCAGCAGCCGAGGGGCCGGGAACACTGAAGCTTTCTTT

d_gene: .
v_gene: TRBV28
j_gene: TRBJ1-4
abundance: .
CDR3aa: CASSSGGTNEKLFF
CDR3nt: TGTGCCAGCAGTTCGGGGGGTACTAATGAAAAACTGTTTTTT

d_gene: .
v_gene: TRBV9
j_gene: TRBJ2-1
abundance: .
CDR3aa: CASSPSGGRSYNEQFF
CDR3nt: TGTGCCAGCAGTCCCTCTGGGGGGAGGTCCTACAATGAGCAGTTCTTC

d_gene: TRBD2
v_gene: TRBV7-2
j_gene: TRBJ2-3
abundance: .
CDR3aa: CASGTEGRVIDTQYF
CDR3nt: TGTGCCAGCGGGACTGAAGGGAGGGTTATAGATACGCAGTATTTT

d_gene: .
v_gene: TRBV9
j_gene: TRBJ1-6
abundance: once
CDR3aa: CASSTGHDNSPLHF
CDR3nt: TGTGCCAGCAGCACGGGACATGATAATTCACCCCTCCACTTT

d_gene: TRBD1
v_gene: TRBV6-1
j_gene: TRBJ2-7
abundance: .
CDR3aa: CASRGDTGGSNEQYF
CDR3nt: TGTGCCAGCAGGGGAGATACAGGGGGATCAAACGAGCAGTACTTC

d_gene: .
v_gene: TRBV28
j_gene: TRBJ2-2
abundance: .
CDR3aa: CASSRTPNTGELFF
CDR3nt: TGTGCCAGCAGTCGCACACCGAACACCGGGGAGCTGTTTTTT

d_gene: TRBD2
v_gene: TRBV28
j_gene: TRBJ2-3
abundance: .
CDR3aa: CASSFSRTSGGSTDTQYF
CDR3nt: TGTGCCAGCAGTTTTTCTCGAACTAGCGGGGGGAGCACAGATACGCAGTATTTT

d_gene: TRBD2
v_gene: TRBV7-2
j_gene: TRBJ2-7
abundance: .
CDR3aa: CASSRVSGSSYEQYF
CDR3nt: TGTGCCAGCAGCCGCGTTAGCGGGAGCTCCTACGAGCAGTACTTC

d_gene: .
v_gene: TRBV5-1
j_gene: TRBJ2-3
abundance: .
CDR3aa: CASSWTDATDTQYF
CDR3nt: TGCGCCAGCAGTTGGACGGATGCCACAGATACGCAGTATTTT

d_gene: TRBD1
v_gene: TRBV27
j_gene: TRBJ1-6
abundance: few
CDR3aa: CASRPTGAAALHF
CDR3nt: TGTGCCAGCAGACCAACAGGGGCCGCCGCCCTCCACTTT

d_gene: .
v_gene: TRBV7-2
j_gene: TRBJ1-2
abundance: .
CDR3aa: CASSLAGGRGYGYTF
CDR3nt: TGTGCCAGCAGCTTAGCGGGGGGGCGCGGCTATGGCTACACCTTC

d_gene: .
v_gene: TRBV7-2
j_gene: TRBJ1-5
abundance: .
CDR3aa: CASSPQISQPQHF
CDR3nt: TGTGCCAGCAGCCCCCAAATTAGTCAGCCCCAGCATTTT

d_gene: .
v_gene: TRBV18
j_gene: TRBJ2-5
abundance: .
CDR3aa: CASSPPQETQYF
CDR3nt: TGTGCCAGCTCACCCCCCCAAGAGACCCAGTACTTC